These 16 T cell receptor beta chains share one sample of origin, sequenced in a study of T cell clonality in common variable immunodeficiency. Regarding the study as a whole: Fewer deletions and N-nucleotide insertions were reportedly seen in common variable immunodeficiency TCR beta sequences.

Their antigens are not known. Only in-frame clones appear in the TCRdb table, and some are missing; sequencing was by immunoSEQ multiplex PCR. This repertoire holds roughly 42,000 clones, and none appear only once. Sequenced material: peripheral blood mononuclear cells. These receptors were taken from a human donor with common variable immunodeficiency.

The chain's CDR3 is CASSAAGGGRYEQYF. CDR3 DNA (partial): TGTGCCAGCAGTGCGGCGGGCGGGGGAAGGTACGAG. The chain combines TRBV6-1 with TRBJ2-7; 7 positions agree with TRBD2. Coverage ceases 3 residues before the CDR3 finishes, and the germline J gene fills in the end. The germline gives CDR1 MNHNS, CDR2 SASEGT. The CDR3 is 15 residues long. Unmatched junction bases numbered 10, after V lost 4 bases and J lost 4 bases.

This clone was recorded a few times. From the germline J gene comes the end of the CDR3, since the read stops 3 residues before it. The V and J genes are TRBV19 and TRBJ2-7, with 11 bases matching TRBD2. Germline lookup yields CDR1 LNHDA and CDR2 SQIVND (reference sequence). V was clipped by 6 bases and J by 6 bases; unmatched bases: 10. The CDR3 covers 15 residues. CDR3 DNA (partial): TGTGCCAGTAGCCCCCTTAGCGGGAGGGCCATCGAG. Its protein is CASSPLSGRAIE. The entire CDR3 sequence reads CASSPLSGRAIEQYF. Full variable domain (missing parts from reference TRBV19 and TRBJ2-7): DGGITQSPKYLFRKEGQNVTLSCEQNLNHDAMYWYRQDPGQGLRLIYYSQIVNDFQKGDIAEGYSVSREKKESFPLTVTSAQKNPTAFYLCASSPLSGRAIEQYFGPGTRLTVT.

Note on this clone: The read halts 3 residues ahead of the CDR3 end, with the missing end drawn from the germline J gene. The chain couples TRBV30 to TRBJ1-3, with 7 bases identical to TRBD1. Germline V gene lookup returns CDR1 GTSNPN and CDR2 SVGIG (reference sequence). The CDR3 sequence is 13 residues long. V was pared by 8 bases and J by 7 bases, with 11 bases of the junction left unmatched. The CDR3 loop is CAREGALANTIYF. CDR3 DNA (partial): TGTGCCCGAGAGGGGGCATTAGCGAACACC.

As concerns this clone: The CDR3 end lies 3 residues beyond the end of the read and is filled in from the germline J gene. This chain joins TRBV5-1 and TRBJ2-7, with a tentative D call TRBD1 (6 bases). The CDR3 is 13 amino acids. Germline assignment: CDR1 SGHRS and CDR2 YFSETQ. V lost 4 bases to trimming and J lost 5 bases, with 13 bases between them. This chain's CDR3 is CASSGTGINEQYF. The part of the CDR3 DNA that was read is TGCGCCAGCAGCGGTACAGGGATCAACGAG.

A remark on this clone: Coverage ceases 3 residues before the CDR3 finishes, and the germline J gene fills in the end. The chain joins TRBV19 to TRBJ1-2, with 7 bases fitting TRBD1. CDR3 length: 16 residues. Germline lookup yields CDR1 LNHDA and CDR2 SQIVND (reference sequence). Trimming took 6 bases from V and 4 from J; bases not matched to a gene: 14. The sequenced part of the CDR3 DNA is TGTGCCAGTAGACATCCCGGGACAGTTAGAGGCTATGGC. Translated, it gives CASRHPGTVRGYG. The entire CDR3 reads CASRHPGTVRGYGYTF.

This clone was picked up many times. Read data end 3 residues before the CDR3 end; the end is taken from the germline J gene. The rearrangement links TRBV14 to TRBJ2-5, with 8 bases fitting TRBD1. The V segment lost 3 bases and the J segment 3 bases; nucleotides outside the gene matches: 9. The germline CDR1 and CDR2 sequences are SGHDN and FVKESK. The CDR3 runs 16 residues. The CDR3 is CASSHPRTGSKETQYF. The CDR3 bases that were read are TGTGCCAGCAGCCACCCCCGGACAGGGTCGAAAGAGACC.

This clone was detected many times. The read falls 3 residues short of the CDR3 end, and the missing part is taken from the germline J gene. The V call is TRBV10-1, the J call TRBJ2-3; possibly TRBD2 for D (6 bases). The CDR3 sequence is 12 residues long. Germline CDR1 reads WNHNN; CDR2 reads SYGVQD (reference sequence). Trimming took off 10 bases at V and 0 bases at J, with 8 bases between the two ends. The DNA read from the CDR3 is TGCGCCACCAGCGGGAGCACAGATACG. Translation gives CATSGSTDT. The whole CDR3 protein is CATSGSTDTQYF.

About this clone: Coverage ceases 3 residues before the CDR3 finishes, and the germline J gene fills in the end. This chain links TRBV2 with TRBJ2-1; D not certain. Deletions cut 9 bases from V and 5 bases from J, with 8 bases between. Germline-derived CDR1 and CDR2 are SNHLY and FYNNEI. The CDR3 has 11 amino acids. CDR3 DNA, as far as it was read: TGTGCCAGTTCAAAAAACAATGAG. Translated: CASSKNNE. The full CDR3 protein reads CASSKNNEQFF.

Worth noting for this clone: The read falls 3 residues short of the CDR3 end, and the missing part is taken from the germline J gene. The V gene is TRBV19, the J gene TRBJ1-5; D remains ambiguous. The CDR3 totals 16 residues. The ends were cut back, 2 bases at V and 4 bases at J, with 15 bases in the middle. The germline CDR1 and CDR2 sequences are LNHDA and SQIVND (reference sequence). CDR3 bases read: TGTGCCAGTAGTATACGAGAAACATTCGTAAATCAGCCC. This translates into CASSIRETFVNQP. From start to end, the CDR3 is CASSIRETFVNQPQHF. Variable domain in full (rest from reference TRBV19 and TRBJ1-5): DGGITQSPKYLFRKEGQNVTLSCEQNLNHDAMYWYRQDPGQGLRLIYYSQIVNDFQKGDIAEGYSVSREKKESFPLTVTSAQKNPTAFYLCASSIRETFVNQPQHFGDGTRLSIL.

The CDR3 reads CASSIEHQGGSPLHF. The DNA read from the CDR3 is TGTGCCAGTAGTATAGAACATCAGGGAGGATCACCC. V is TRBV19 and J is TRBJ1-6; D is possibly TRBD1 (5 bases). With the read ending 3 residues before the CDR3 end, the germline J gene is used to fill in that end. CDR1 and CDR2 (germline): LNHDA, SQIVND (reference sequence). The CDR3 totals 15 residues. V lost 0 bases to trimming and J lost 10 bases, with 13 bases between them.

This clone was observed many times. The missing CDR3 end, 3 residues past where the read stops, is filled in from the germline J gene. The chain combines TRBV20-1 with TRBJ2-2; 13 nucleotides agree with TRBD2. The CDR3 has 16 amino acids. The V gene's germline CDR1 is DFQATT and CDR2 SNEGSKA (reference sequence). Trimming removed 2 bases from V and 7 bases from J; junction bases left unmatched: 7. The CDR3 DNA, read in part, is TGCAGTGCTAGATCCGGGACTAGCGGGAAGGTCGGGGAG. Protein: CSARSGTSGKVGE. From start to end, the CDR3 is CSARSGTSGKVGELFF.

Turning to this clone: The CDR3 extends 3 residues past the end of the read, so its final part is completed from the germline J gene. The chain employs TRBV7-9 and TRBJ1-2; TRBD1 matches 8 bases. With 2 bases clipped from V and 3 bases from J, the junction kept 2 bases outside the gene matches. CDR3 length: 14 amino acids. Germline values: CDR1 SEHNR, CDR2 FQNEAQ (reference sequence). The chain's CDR3 is CASSLLTGDYGYTF. The CDR3 DNA, read in part, is TGTGCCAGCAGCTTACTGACAGGGGACTATGGC.

This clone has at least ten counts. The read halts 3 residues ahead of the CDR3 end, with the missing end drawn from the germline J gene. The V gene is TRBV7-2, the J gene TRBJ2-7; possibly TRBD1 for D (6 bases). This CDR3 contains 14 residues. The V end was cut by 5 bases, the J end by 1 base, with 12 bases between. CDR1 and CDR2 from the germline V gene are SGHTA and FQGNSA. CDR3: CASSRTAGSYEQYF. The sequenced part of the CDR3 DNA is TGTGCCAGCAGCAGGACAGCCGGATCCTACGAG.

This clone has only a few counts. The read ends 3 residues shy of where the CDR3 ends; the end is completed using the germline J gene. The rearrangement links TRBV7-2 to TRBJ2-1, with D maybe TRBD2 (5 bases). Deletions cut 1 base from V and 6 bases from J, with 10 bases between. Germline V lookup: CDR1 SGHTA, CDR2 FQGNSA. The CDR3 contains 14 residues. The CDR3 here is CASSLDYAGNEQFF. The CDR3 bases that were read are TGTGCCAGCAGCTTAGATTACGCGGGCAATGAG.

This clone was counted at least ten times. The CDR3 is cut off 3 residues early in the read; its end comes from the germline J gene. V is TRBV18 and J is TRBJ1-1; unclear D gene. Trimming took off 2 bases at V and 0 bases at J, with 10 bases between the two ends. Germline assignment: CDR1 KGHSH and CDR2 LQKENI. This CDR3 region has 15 residues. CDR3 bases read: TGTGCCAGCTCACCAGGGCAGGTTGTGAACACTGAA. As protein: CASSPGQVVNTE. The entire CDR3 sequence reads CASSPGQVVNTEAFF.

This clone was observed many times. The CDR3 goes on 3 residues after the read ends, and that part is filled in from the germline J gene. The chain recombines TRBV7-2 with TRBJ1-5, with D tentatively TRBD1 (6 bases). V lost 7 bases to trimming and J lost 3 bases, with 16 bases between them. CDR1 SGHTA and CDR2 FQGNSA come from the germline V gene. There are 15 residues in the CDR3. The CDR3 is CASTLTGQINQPQHF. Incomplete CDR3 DNA: TGTGCCAGCACCCTAACAGGACAGATCAATCAGCCC.